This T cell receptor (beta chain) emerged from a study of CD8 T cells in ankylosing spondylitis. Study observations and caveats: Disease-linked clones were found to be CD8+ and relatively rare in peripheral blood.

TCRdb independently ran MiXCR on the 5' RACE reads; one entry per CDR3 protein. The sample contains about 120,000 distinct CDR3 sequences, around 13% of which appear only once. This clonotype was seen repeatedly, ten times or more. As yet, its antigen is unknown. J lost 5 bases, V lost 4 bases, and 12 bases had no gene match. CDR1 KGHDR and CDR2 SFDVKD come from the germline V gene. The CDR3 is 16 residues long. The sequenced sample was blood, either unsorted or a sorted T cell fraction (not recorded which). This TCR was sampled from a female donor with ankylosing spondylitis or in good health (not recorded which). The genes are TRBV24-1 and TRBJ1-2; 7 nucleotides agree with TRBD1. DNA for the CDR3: TGTGCCACCAGTGACCGAGGGACAGCTCCTCTTTATGGCTACACCTTC. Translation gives CATSDRGTAPLYGYTF.